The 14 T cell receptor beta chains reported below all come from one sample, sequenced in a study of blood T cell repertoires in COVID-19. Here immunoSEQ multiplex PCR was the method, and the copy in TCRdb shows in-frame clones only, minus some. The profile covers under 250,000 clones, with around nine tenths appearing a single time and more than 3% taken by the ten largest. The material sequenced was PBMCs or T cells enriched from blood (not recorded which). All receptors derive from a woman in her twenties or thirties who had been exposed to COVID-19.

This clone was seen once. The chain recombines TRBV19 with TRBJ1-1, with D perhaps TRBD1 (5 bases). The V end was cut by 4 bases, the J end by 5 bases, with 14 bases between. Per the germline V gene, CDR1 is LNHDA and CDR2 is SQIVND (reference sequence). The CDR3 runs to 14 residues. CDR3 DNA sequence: TGTGCCAGTAGTAGTACAGGCCAGGGTACTGAAGCTTTCTTT. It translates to CASSSTGQGTEAFF.

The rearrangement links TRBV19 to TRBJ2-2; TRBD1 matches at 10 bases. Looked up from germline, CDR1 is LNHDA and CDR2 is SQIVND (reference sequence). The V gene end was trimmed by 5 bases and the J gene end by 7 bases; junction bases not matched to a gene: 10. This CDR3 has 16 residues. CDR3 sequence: CASSRTTTGGDGELFF. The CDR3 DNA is TGTGCCAGTAGTCGGACGACGACAGGGGGCGACGGGGAGCTGTTTTTT.

The CDR3 DNA is TGCAGCGTTCGGGACAGGGGGGTGTCGCACAATGAAAAACTGTTTTTT. Its translation: CSVRDRGVSHNEKLFF. The chain carries TRBV29-1 and TRBJ1-4; 11 positions match TRBD1. Unmatched junction bases numbered 10, after V lost 5 bases and J lost 5 bases. Germline CDR1 reads SQVTM; CDR2 reads ANQGSEA. The CDR3 sequence is 16 residues long.

The CDR3 here is CASSLFSGPYNEQFF. Here the CDR3 DNA reads TGTGCCAGCAGCCTCTTTAGCGGCCCCTACAATGAGCAGTTCTTC. The rearrangement links TRBV14 to TRBJ2-1; TRBD2 is a possible D gene (6 bases). The CDR3 has 15 amino acids. Germline CDR1 and CDR2: SGHDN and FVKESK. Trimming left V 4 bases short and J 2 bases short, with 12 bases between.

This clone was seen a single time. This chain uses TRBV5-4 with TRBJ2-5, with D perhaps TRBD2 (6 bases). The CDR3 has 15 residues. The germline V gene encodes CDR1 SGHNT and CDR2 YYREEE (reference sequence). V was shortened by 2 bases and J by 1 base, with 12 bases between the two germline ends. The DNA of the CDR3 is TGTGCCAGCAGCTTTTGGGTGGGAGGCCAAGAGACCCAGTACTTC. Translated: CASSFWVGGQETQYF.

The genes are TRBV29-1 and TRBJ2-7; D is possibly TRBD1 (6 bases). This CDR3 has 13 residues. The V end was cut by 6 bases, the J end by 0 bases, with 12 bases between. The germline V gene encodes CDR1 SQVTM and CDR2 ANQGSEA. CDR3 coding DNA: TGCAGCGTCGTTGGACAGTTCTCCTACGAGCAGTACTTC. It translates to CSVVGQFSYEQYF.

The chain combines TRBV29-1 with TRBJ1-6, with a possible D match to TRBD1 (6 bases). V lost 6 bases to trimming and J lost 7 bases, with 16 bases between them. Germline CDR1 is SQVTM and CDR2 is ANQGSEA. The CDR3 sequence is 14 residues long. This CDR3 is CSVRVTGLNSPLHF. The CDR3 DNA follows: TGCAGCGTCCGGGTGACAGGCTTGAATTCACCCCTCCACTTT.

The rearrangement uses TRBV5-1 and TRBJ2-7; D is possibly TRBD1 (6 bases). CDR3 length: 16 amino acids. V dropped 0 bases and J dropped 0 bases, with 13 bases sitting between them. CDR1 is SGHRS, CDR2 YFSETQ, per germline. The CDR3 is CASSLAHDRFSYEQYF. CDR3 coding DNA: TGCGCCAGCAGCTTGGCCCATGACAGGTTCTCCTACGAGCAGTACTTC.

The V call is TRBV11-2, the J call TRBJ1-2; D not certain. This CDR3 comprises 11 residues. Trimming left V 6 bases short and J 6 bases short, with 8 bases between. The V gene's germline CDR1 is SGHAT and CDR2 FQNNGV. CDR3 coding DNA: TGTGCCAGCAGGCAAACGGATGGCTACACCTTC. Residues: CASRQTDGYTF.

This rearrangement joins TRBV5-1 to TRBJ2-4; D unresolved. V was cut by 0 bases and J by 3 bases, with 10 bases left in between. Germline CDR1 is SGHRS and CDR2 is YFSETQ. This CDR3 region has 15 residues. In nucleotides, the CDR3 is TGCGCCAGCAGCTTGGGACTCTCCGACAAAAACATTCAGTACTTC. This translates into CASSLGLSDKNIQYF. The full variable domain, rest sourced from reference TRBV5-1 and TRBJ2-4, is KAGVTQTPRYLIKTRGQQVTLSCSPISGHRSVSWYQQTPGQGLQFLFEYFSETQRNKGNFPGRFSGRQFSNSRSEMNVSTLELGDSALYLCASSLGLSDKNIQYFGAGTRLSVL.

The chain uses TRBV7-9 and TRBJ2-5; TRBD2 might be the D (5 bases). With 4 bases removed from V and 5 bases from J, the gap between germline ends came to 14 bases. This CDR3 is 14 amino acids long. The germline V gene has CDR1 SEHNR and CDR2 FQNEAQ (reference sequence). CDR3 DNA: TGTGCCAGCAGCTCAACCCTGCGCGGGGAGACCCAGTACTTC. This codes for CASSSTLRGETQYF.

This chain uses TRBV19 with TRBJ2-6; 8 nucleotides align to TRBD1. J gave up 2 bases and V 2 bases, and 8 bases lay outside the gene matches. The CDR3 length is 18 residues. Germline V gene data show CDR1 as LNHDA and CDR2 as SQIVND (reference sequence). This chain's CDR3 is CASSINRGTLAGANVLTF. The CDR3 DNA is TGTGCCAGTAGTATAAACAGGGGGACCCTTGCTGGGGCCAACGTCCTGACTTTC.

This CDR3 is CSASPSTSGRGGYNEQFF. In nucleotides, the CDR3 is TGCAGTGCTAGTCCTTCGACTAGCGGGAGGGGTGGCTACAATGAGCAGTTCTTC. The chain carries TRBV20-1 and TRBJ2-1; TRBD2 matches at 14 bases. V was pared by 3 bases and J by 3 bases, with 10 bases of the junction left unmatched. Germline V gene lookup returns CDR1 DFQATT and CDR2 SNEGSKA (reference sequence). The CDR3 has 18 residues.

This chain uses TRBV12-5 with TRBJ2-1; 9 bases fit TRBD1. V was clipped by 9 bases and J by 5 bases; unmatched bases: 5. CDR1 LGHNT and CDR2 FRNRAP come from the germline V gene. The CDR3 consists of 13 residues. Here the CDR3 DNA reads TGTGCTAGCCGGACAGGGGAACACAATGAGCAGTTCTTC. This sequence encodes CASRTGEHNEQFF. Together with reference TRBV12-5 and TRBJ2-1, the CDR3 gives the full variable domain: DARVTQTPRHKVTEMGQEVTMRCQPILGHNTVFWYRQTMMQGLELLAYFRNRAPLDDSGMPKDRFSAEMPDATLATLKIQPSEPRDSAVYFCASRTGEHNEQFFGPGTRLTVL.